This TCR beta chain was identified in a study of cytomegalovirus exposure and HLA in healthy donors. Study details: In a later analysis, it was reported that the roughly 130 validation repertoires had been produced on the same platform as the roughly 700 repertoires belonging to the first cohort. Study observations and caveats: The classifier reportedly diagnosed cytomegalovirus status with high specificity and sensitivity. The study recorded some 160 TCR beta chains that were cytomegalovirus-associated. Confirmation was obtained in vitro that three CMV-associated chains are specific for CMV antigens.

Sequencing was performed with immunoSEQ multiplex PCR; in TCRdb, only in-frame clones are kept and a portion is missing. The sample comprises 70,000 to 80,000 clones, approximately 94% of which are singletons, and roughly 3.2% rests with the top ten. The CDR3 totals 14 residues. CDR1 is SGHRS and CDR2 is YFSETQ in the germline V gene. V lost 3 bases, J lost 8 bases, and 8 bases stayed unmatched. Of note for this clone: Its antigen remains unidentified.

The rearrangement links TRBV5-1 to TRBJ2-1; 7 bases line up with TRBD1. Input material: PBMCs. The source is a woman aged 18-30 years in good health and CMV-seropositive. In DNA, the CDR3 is TGCGCCAGCAGCTCGCGACAGGGCAGGGATGAGCAGTTCTTC. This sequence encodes CASSSRQGRDEQFF.